This T cell receptor (beta chain) was observed in a study of shared clonotypes between healthy human individuals (dated by TCRdb to 2020 to 2022). Broadly, across the study: Three men and two women, aged 18 to 49 years, made up the cohort. To increase sequencing depth and limit assay-specific biases, different laboratories used diverse techniques to prepare libraries and sequence TCR repertoires. Between about 0.94 and 8.9 billion PBMCs per donor were obtained by leukapheresis. To estimate repertoire size and how much clonotype sharing occurs between individuals, the study deeply sequenced the blood TCR repertoires of about 5 healthy adults. Overall results and qualifications from the work: Sampling was restricted to blood, and TCR repertoires in tissue are likely to differ from TCR repertoires in blood. Pairwise subsampling led to the expectation that sequencing depth would affect the degree of clonotype sharing among donors. Because the study included only a small number of donors, the genetic and exposure-history diversity represented was limited.

TCR CDR3 regions were amplified from genomic DNA by multiplex PCR using the deep immunoSEQ assay. For each cell subset, the extracted genomic DNA was distributed evenly across all wells of several immunoSEQ 96-well plates, and each plate served as one replicate. Each replicate PCR for unsorted PBMC received 250 to 300 ng genomic DNA, equal to approximately 30,000 T cell genomes. Ten immunoSEQ deep assay plates were used to sequence unsorted PBMC genomic DNA. Purified libraries were measured with a Qubit 3.0 fluorometer, size-checked on a Bioanalyzer 2100, and measured again with the KAPA Library Quantification kit. A separate single-read 150-cycle Illumina NextSeq 550 flow cell was used to sequence each immunoSEQ 96-well plate. The study's processing was this. The immunoSEQ output contained only junctional sequences without quality scores, so filtering could not match that applied to full-length reads. To assign V/J genes and CDR3, sequences were annotated using PyIR, a Python wrapper for IgBLAST v1.9, with IMGT germline references. Reads were filtered out if the reads had weak V/J assignments (E-value above 1e-6), no CDR3, stop codons, out-of-frame junctions, or ambiguous translated residues. V3J clonotypes were defined by identical inferred V gene, J gene, and CDR3 amino acid sequence. Percentage overlap between repertoires was calculated by dividing the number of shared unique clonotypes by the size of the smaller repertoire. RTK rarefaction, the Chao1 estimator, and Recon v2.1 estimates of unobserved clonotypes were used to assess repertoire richness. This is the immuneACCESS table as TCRdb keeps it, with only in-frame sequences that have V and J called. A part of the clones is gone; compared with another copy, unresolved V genes explain less than half, and the rest is unexplained. That table furnishes V, J and clone size, whereas the DNA furnished D and trimming. The sample table shows hundreds of thousands of clones, and about 74% are seen once. The ten largest clones represent approximately 12% of the sample.

Reading from cysteine to phenylalanine, the CDR3 counts 15 amino acids. Just the 45-base CDR3 DNA is kept, in frame starting at base 1. V ends up 2 bases short and J 5 bases short, with an unmatched junction base count of 3. The germline V gene yields SGDLS for CDR1 and YYNGEE for CDR2. The donors were healthy, HIV-negative adults who had no recently reported acute infections or vaccinations. Only Caucasian adults living in Nashville, Tennessee, USA were represented among the donors. For unsorted samples, some 87 million PBMCs were counted, and genomic DNA was extracted using the QIAamp DNA Blood Mini kit. Blood was collected by leukapheresis, and PBMCs were isolated by Ficoll-Histopaque density gradient centrifugation and then cryopreserved in liquid nitrogen vapor phase. A remark on this clone: Its antigen target is currently unknown. The input lacks base qualities; no much larger clone sits a single base away.

What was sequenced was PBMCs. The chain employs TRBV9 and TRBJ2-2, with 10 bases matching TRBD2. The sequence was obtained from a woman aged 40 to 50 in good health. Some clones in this sample may be carry-over from other donors' samples. CDR3 region: CASSVEREGTGELFF. The bases read TGTGCCAGCAGCGTGGAGCGGGAGGGGACCGGGGAGCTGTTTTTT.